This record concerns one T cell receptor (beta chain) sequence. The data stem from a study of blood T cell repertoires in COVID-19. Across the study: T cells, B-cell-depleted T cells, or PBMCs supplied cDNA or gDNA.

This CDR3 is built from 16 residues. Germline V gives CDR1 SGHAT, CDR2 FQNNGV. The trim removed 3 bases at V and 2 bases at J, leaving 4 bases unmatched. Original methodology: Reference gene primers were amplified, and this amplification served to estimate nucleated cell counts. Sequencing used immunoSEQ multiplex PCR; TCRdb keeps in-frame clones, though not all of them. V and J calls and clone size are those listed in that table; D and trimming were worked out from the DNA. The sample holds over 300,000 clones, 86% seen once. Material for sequencing was peripheral blood. V usage is TRBV11-2 and J usage is TRBJ2-7, with 13 positions matching TRBD2. This receptor was obtained from a woman in her fifties or sixties with acute or convalescent COVID-19. CDR3 in amino acids: CASSFELAGGPYEQYF. Here the CDR3 DNA reads TGTGCCAGCAGCTTCGAACTAGCGGGAGGGCCCTACGAGCAGTACTTC.